The rows below give T cell receptor beta chains drawn from one sample of a study of lymphopenia after photon versus proton radiotherapy. The protocol was immunoSEQ multiplex PCR, while the TCRdb copy is restricted to in-frame clones and leaves out a portion. The table shows around 62,000 clones, with approximately 88% occurring only once. Here the sequenced sample was peripheral blood, taken from a patient treated with proton-based radiotherapy. The receptors stem from a man in his 60s with pancreatic cancer. Both conserved end residues are part of each CDR3. D genes are given only for firm matches. Where a row states a size, it is once, few, many or the class of an expanded clone; other rows omit it.

CDR3nt,CDR3aa,v_gene,j_gene,abundance,d_gene
TGTGCCAGCAGTGAAAAGGCAGGGAGGGCCTCTGGGGCCAACGTCCTGACTTTC,CASSEKAGRASGANVLTF,TRBV25-1,TRBJ2-6,.,TRBD2
TGTGCCAGCACGATCTTGGGGGGAAAAGAGACCCAGTACTTC,CASTILGGKETQYF,TRBV6-1,TRBJ2-5,.,.
TGTGCCAGTAGCCCGGCTAGCGGGGGGACCCAGTACTTC,CASSPASGGTQYF,TRBV19,TRBJ2-5,.,TRBD2
TGTGCCACCAGCAGAGATGGGGGGAGGCTAGCTACAATCACAGATACGCAGTATTTT,CATSRDGGRLATITDTQYF,TRBV15,TRBJ2-3,once,.
TGTGCCAGTAGTATAGATATCACAGATACGCAGTATTTT,CASSIDITDTQYF,TRBV19,TRBJ2-3,.,.
TGTGCCAGCACTCTCTCCGGGGACCTTCTGGAAGCTTTCTTT,CASTLSGDLLEAFF,TRBV28,TRBJ1-1,.,.
TGTGCCAGCAGACTACAGGGGCCTAACTATGGCTACACCTTC,CASRLQGPNYGYTF,TRBV6-5,TRBJ1-2,.,TRBD1
TGCGCCAGCAGCTTGATGGGGGTGAATGGCTACACCTTC,CASSLMGVNGYTF,TRBV5-1,TRBJ1-2,.,.
TGTGCCAGCAGTGTAGGGGGCGATCAGCCCCAGCATTTT,CASSVGGDQPQHF,TRBV6-1,TRBJ1-5,.,TRBD1
TGTGCCAGCAGTAGCCAGGGTCTGGGCAATCAGCCCCAGCATTTT,CASSSQGLGNQPQHF,TRBV27,TRBJ1-5,few,.
TGTGCCAGCAGTTTAACGGGAATTTATGGCTACACCTTC,CASSLTGIYGYTF,TRBV28,TRBJ1-2,.,.
TGTGCCATCAGCGCCGATAACCGGGGCAATTCACCCCTCCACTTT,CAISADNRGNSPLHF,TRBV10-3,TRBJ1-6,.,.
TGTGCCAGCAGCAACCTACGTGAGTACAATGAGCAGTTCTTC,CASSNLREYNEQFF,TRBV14,TRBJ2-1,.,.
TGTGCCTGGTTCGGGGAAAAACTGTTTTTT,CAWFGEKLFF,TRBV30,TRBJ1-4,.,.
TGTGCCAGCAGTTTGGGGATTCAGGGGACTGAAGCTTTCTTT,CASSLGIQGTEAFF,TRBV28,TRBJ1-1,.,.
TGTGCCAGCAGCCCACCGTGGGCTGAAGCTTTCTTT,CASSPPWAEAFF,TRBV28,TRBJ1-1,.,.
TGTGCCAGCACCCCCCACAGGGTGGACATTTATAGCAATCAGCCCCAGCATTTT,CASTPHRVDIYSNQPQHF,TRBV28,TRBJ1-5,.,.
TGTGCCTGGAGAAGAGGCGGCAGCTCTACCTACGAGCAGTACTTC,CAWRRGGSSTYEQYF,TRBV30,TRBJ2-7,.,.
TGCGCCAGCAGTGACTCCGGGGCGGGCCGCGATTACGAGCAGTACTTC,CASSDSGAGRDYEQYF,TRBV10-2,TRBJ2-7,.,.
TGCGCCAGCAGCTTGGGACAGAATAGCAATCAGCCCCAGCATTTT,CASSLGQNSNQPQHF,TRBV4-1,TRBJ1-5,few,TRBD1
TGCAGCGTTCAAACCCCGGTCGGACTGAACACTGAAGCTTTCTTT,CSVQTPVGLNTEAFF,TRBV29-1,TRBJ1-1,once,.
TGTGCCAGCGAACGGCTTTTATCCTACGAGCAGTACTTC,CASERLLSYEQYF,TRBV13,TRBJ2-7,.,.
TGCAGTGCTCACTACAATGAGCAGTTCTTC,CSAHYNEQFF,TRBV20-1,TRBJ2-1,.,.
TGTGCCAGCAGTTTACAGGGGGCGAGGCCCGAAGCTTTCTTT,CASSLQGARPEAFF,TRBV28,TRBJ1-1,.,TRBD1
TGTGCCAGCAGCTTAGGGACAGGGGCTGGAGATACGCAGTATTTT,CASSLGTGAGDTQYF,TRBV7-2,TRBJ2-3,.,TRBD1
TGTGCCAGCAGAAGGGGAGGGTCTAGGGAAAATCAGCCCCAGCATTTT,CASRRGGSRENQPQHF,TRBV2,TRBJ1-5,few,.
TGTGCCAGCAGTGAAGCGCCGGTCGTAGCCGGGACGAACACCGGGGAGCTGTTTTTT,CASSEAPVVAGTNTGELFF,TRBV6-1,TRBJ2-2,.,.
TGTGCCTGGAGTCCGCTAGCGGGAGGGCCTGGCGAGCAGTACTTC,CAWSPLAGGPGEQYF,TRBV30,TRBJ2-7,.,TRBD2
TGCGCCAGCAGCCAAGACCGTGGTTGGGAGCAGTACTTC,CASSQDRGWEQYF,TRBV4-3,TRBJ2-7,.,.
TGTGCCAGCTTGGGCTATGGCTACACCTTC,CASLGYGYTF,TRBV28,TRBJ1-2,.,.
TGTGCCAGCAGCTCCCGGGACTCGGCGGTGGAGACCCAGTACTTC,CASSSRDSAVETQYF,TRBV13,TRBJ2-5,.,.
TGTGCCAGCTCACCATCGTCCCAAAATGAGCAGTTCTTC,CASSPSSQNEQFF,TRBV18,TRBJ2-1,.,.
TGTGCCAGCATTACGACAGGGGCTGGAAACACCATATATTTT,CASITTGAGNTIYF,TRBV28,TRBJ1-3,.,TRBD1
TGCGCCAGCAGCCCGGAATCCCCAGGGGGCCTCTCTGGAAACACCATATATTTT,CASSPESPGGLSGNTIYF,TRBV4-1,TRBJ1-3,.,TRBD1
TGTGCCAGCACCCAGAGGCGGGTTGAAGCTTTCTTT,CASTQRRVEAFF,TRBV6-1,TRBJ1-1,few,.
TGCGCCAGCAGCCCAAACCGTTTCCGGGACAGAGACTACGAGCAGTACTTC,CASSPNRFRDRDYEQYF,TRBV4-3,TRBJ2-7,.,TRBD1
TGCGCATCCCGGGACAGGACGAACACCGGGGAGCTGTTTTTT,CASRDRTNTGELFF,TRBV5-1,TRBJ2-2,.,TRBD1
TGTGCCAGCAGCAAAGCCCGCCTCACCTACGAGCAGTACTTC,CASSKARLTYEQYF,TRBV21-1,TRBJ2-7,.,.
TGTGCCAGCAGTGACCAGGAGGGGTGGGAGACCCAGTACTTC,CASSDQEGWETQYF,TRBV6-1,TRBJ2-5,.,.
TGTGCCAGCAGTGGGGACAGGACAATAAACTATGGCTACACCTTC,CASSGDRTINYGYTF,TRBV6-1,TRBJ1-2,.,TRBD1
TGTGCCAGCAGCTTAGGGGGGGTAACAGGAGAAGCTTTCTTT,CASSLGGVTGEAFF,TRBV11-3,TRBJ1-1,.,.
TGTGCCAGCAGGGGCGCCGAGCAGTACTTC,CASRGAEQYF,TRBV27,TRBJ2-7,.,.
TGTGCCAGCTCACCCTCAGCTAGCGGCGTCAATGAGCAGTTCTTC,CASSPSASGVNEQFF,TRBV18,TRBJ2-1,.,TRBD2